These 3 T cell receptor beta chains originate from one sample sequenced in a study of blood T cell repertoires in COVID-19 (dated by TCRdb to the early 2020s). The library came from the immunoSEQ multiplex PCR assay. TCRdb took this table from immuneACCESS and kept in-frame rearrangements with V and J called. Such tables lack part of the clones; where checked against another copy, unresolved V genes explain under half of the gap, and the rest is unexplained. In all, the sample holds hundreds of thousands of clones, and approximately 83% of those were seen once. 2% to 3% of the sample lies in the top ten. The sample was peripheral blood. The receptors derive from a woman aged 40-49 years with active or convalescent COVID-19.

This clone showed up just a few times. This chain connects TRBV11-3 to TRBJ2-2, with TRBD1 identical over 9 bases. The CDR3 length is 16 residues. CDR1 and CDR2 from the germline V gene are SGHNT and YENEEA. Germline trimming cut 5 bases from V and 4 bases from J; bases unmatched to any gene: 8. The CDR3 sequence is CASSRTGARSTGELFF. CDR3 nucleotides: TGTGCCAGCAGCCGGACAGGGGCGCGGAGCACCGGGGAGCTGTTTTTT. Complete variable domain (other parts from reference TRBV11-3 and TRBJ2-2): EAGVVQSPRYKIIEKKQPVAFWCNPISGHNTLYWYLQNLGQGPELLIRYENEEAVDDSQLPKDRFSAERLKGVDSTLKIQPAELGDSAVYLCASSRTGARSTGELFFGEGSRLTVL.

The V and J genes are TRBV7-2 and TRBJ2-2; D is ambiguous. In germline, CDR1 is SGHTA, CDR2 FQGNSA. CDR3 length equals 15 residues. Trimming shortened V by 1 base and J by 5 bases, and 11 bases separated the two germline ends. Written as DNA, the CDR3 is TGTGCCAGCAGCTTAGTGGGTCCCGGGACCGGGGAGCTGTTTTTT. Translating gives CASSLVGPGTGELFF.

This clone appeared a single time. The CDR3 here is CASQDRFYNSPLHF. The CDR3 DNA reads as TGTGCCAGCCAGGACAGGTTTTATAATTCACCCCTCCACTTT. The genes are TRBV6-5 and TRBJ1-6, with 7 bases matching TRBD1. The germline CDR1 and CDR2 sequences are MNHEY and SVGAGI. The ends lost 8 bases at V and 4 bases at J; junction bases unmatched: 5. The CDR3 sequence is 14 residues long.